The rows below give T cell receptor beta chains drawn from one sample of a study of CD8 T cells in Susac syndrome. Via MiXCR, TCRdb re-called the immunoSEQ multiplex PCR reads, giving one row per CDR3 protein. The sample has about 160,000 distinct CDR3 sequences, roughly 94% seen once. The sample consisted of CD4+ T cells from PBMCs. These receptors were obtained from a human donor in good health. The CDR3 runs from the conserved cysteine through the conserved F or W. Fields, in order: D gene, clone size, V gene, J gene, CDR3 DNA, CDR3 protein. D genes are given only for firm matches. Clone size is not always given. Where it is, it says once, few, many or a class for expanded clones.

-,once,TRBV30,TRBJ1-1,TGTGCCTGGGGAGATACAGTCCTGAAGACTGAAGCTTTCTTT,CAWGDTVLKTEAFF
TRBD1,-,TRBV3-1,TRBJ2-2,TGTGCCAGCAGGCGGACAGGGGATAGCACCGGGGAGCTGTTTTTT,CASRRTGDSTGELFF
TRBD2,-,TRBV7-3,TRBJ2-1,TGTGCCAGCAGCCCACGTCTAGCGGGAGGATACAATGAGCAGTTCTTC,CASSPRLAGGYNEQFF
TRBD1,-,TRBV4-3,TRBJ2-4,TGCGCCAGCAGCCAAGATTGGGGACAGGGAAACATTCAGTACTTC,CASSQDWGQGNIQYF
-,-,TRBV11-2,TRBJ2-4,TGTGCCAGCAGCCAGGGGCCTTCAGCCAAAAACATTCAGTACTTC,CASSQGPSAKNIQYF
TRBD1,-,TRBV25-1,TRBJ2-7,TGTGCCAGCAGTGAGCCCGGGACAGTGACCTACGAGCAGTACTTC,CASSEPGTVTYEQYF
-,once,TRBV11-2,TRBJ2-1,TGTGCCAGCAGCTTAGCCAGAGTCAGGCAAAGCTCCTACAATGAGCAGTTCTTC,CASSLARVRQSSYNEQFF
TRBD1,-,TRBV7-9,TRBJ2-5,TGTGCCAGCAGCTTCGGGACAGTCAAAGAGACCCAGTACTTC,CASSFGTVKETQYF
-,-,TRBV28,TRBJ1-4,TGTGCCAGCAGCCTTGGGCAGAATAATGAAAAACTGTTTTTT,CASSLGQNNEKLFF
-,-,TRBV12-5,TRBJ1-5,TGTGCTAGTGGTTTCCTCTTGACTAAGTCGCCGTACCTTAGTCCCTTGGTCCATTTT,CASGFLLTKSPYLSPLVHF
TRBD2,-,TRBV6-2/TRBV6-3,TRBJ2-3,TGTGCCAGCAAAGAAGCGGGGGGGATCGATACGCAGTATTTT,CASKEAGGIDTQYF
-,-,TRBV7-7,TRBJ2-3,TGTGCTAGCAGCCCGCGGACAGCTACAGATACGCAGTATTTT,CASSPRTATDTQYF
-,-,TRBV12-3/TRBV12-4,TRBJ1-1,TGTGCCAGCGGGTGGGGGCGGAACACTGAAGCTTTCTTT,CASGWGRNTEAFF
-,-,TRBV6-1,TRBJ1-3,TGTGCCAGCACTAGGGGCTGGGGAACTGGAAACACCATATATTTT,CASTRGWGTGNTIYF
TRBD1,-,TRBV5-1,TRBJ1-2,TGCGCCAGCAGCTCGGACAGGGGAAGAGATGGCTACACCTTC,CASSSDRGRDGYTF
TRBD1,-,TRBV20-1,TRBJ1-4,TGCAGTGCTACCCCGGGACAGGGAGAAAAACTGTTTTTT,CSATPGQGEKLFF
-,-,TRBV4-3,TRBJ2-3,TGCGCCAGCAGCCAAGATTGGCGAGCCAATCTTCGTACGCAGTATTTT,CASSQDWRANLRTQYF
TRBD2,-,TRBV27,TRBJ2-2,TGTGCCAGCAGCAGACTAGCGGGAGGATTTGAAACCGGGGAGCTGTTTTTT,CASSRLAGGFETGELFF
-,-,TRBV29-1,TRBJ2-7,TGCAGCGTTGGGGGTACGGGGGGCTGGTACGAGCAGTACTTC,CSVGGTGGWYEQYF
-,-,TRBV3-1,TRBJ1-2,TGTGCCAGCAGGAGTACGGGGAGGGGCTATGGCTACACCTTC,CASRSTGRGYGYTF
TRBD1,-,TRBV19,TRBJ2-1,TGTGCCAGTACCCCGAGCCAGGGGGACAGGGGGGGGAGGCATGAGCAGTTCTTC,CASTPSQGDRGGRHEQFF
-,-,TRBV15,TRBJ1-1,TGTGCCACCAGCAGATTAAGGGAAACTGAAGCTTTCTTT,CATSRLRETEAFF
-,-,TRBV6-5,TRBJ1-6,TGTGCCAGCAGTCGGACGCCCTCAAATTCACCCCTCCACTTT,CASSRTPSNSPLHF
TRBD1,-,TRBV2,TRBJ2-7,TGTGCCAGCAGGGGACAGCCCAGCTCCTACGAGCAGTACTTC,CASRGQPSSYEQYF
-,-,TRBV5-6,TRBJ2-3,TGTGCCAGCAGCTTGAGGACGGGGGCCTTCACAGATACGCAGTATTTT,CASSLRTGAFTDTQYF
TRBD1,-,TRBV19,TRBJ1-1,TGTGCCAGTAGTATTCCGACAGGGGGATACACTGAAGCTTTCTTT,CASSIPTGGYTEAFF
-,-,TRBV29-1,TRBJ2-7,TGCAGCGTCGTACCGAAGATAACAGAAACCTACGAGCAGTACTTC,CSVVPKITETYEQYF
-,-,TRBV29-1,TRBJ1-1,TGCAGCGTTGGTGGCCTGAACACTGAAGCTTTCTTT,CSVGGLNTEAFF
-,-,TRBV29-1,TRBJ1-5,TGCAGCGTTCAAGAGTCCGATCAGCCCCAGCATTTT,CSVQESDQPQHF
-,-,TRBV27,TRBJ1-2,TGTGCCAGCAGTTTGAAGGGCAACTATGGCTACACCTTC,CASSLKGNYGYTF
TRBD2,-,TRBV20-1,TRBJ2-5,TGCAGTGCCACCGGGACTAGCGGACTCCTCCAAGAGACCCAGTACTTC,CSATGTSGLLQETQYF
TRBD2,-,TRBV6-6,TRBJ2-1,TGTGCCAGCAGTCCGCTACTAGCGGGGGCCTACAATGAGCAGTTCTTC,CASSPLLAGAYNEQFF
-,few,TRBV6-2/TRBV6-3,TRBJ1-2,TGTGCCAGCAGTCCAGATGCTAACTATGGCTACACCTTC,CASSPDANYGYTF
TRBD2,-,TRBV14,TRBJ2-1,TGTGCCAGCAGCCCGGGACTAGCGGGGGAGCAGTTCTTC,CASSPGLAGEQFF
-,-,TRBV7-2,TRBJ1-1,TGTGCCAGCAGCTCCCACCCGGGCACTGAAGCTTTCTTT,CASSSHPGTEAFF
-,-,TRBV6-1,TRBJ2-5,TGTGCCAGCAGTGAAGGGACCGGGGAGACCCAGTACTTC,CASSEGTGETQYF
TRBD2,-,TRBV2,TRBJ2-3,TGTGCCAGCAGACGGCCGGGGGGGACAGATACGCAGTATTTT,CASRRPGGTDTQYF
-,-,TRBV6-2/TRBV6-3,TRBJ1-1,TGTGCCAGCTGTTGGGGGGAGACTGAAGCTTTCTTT,CASCWGETEAFF
-,once,TRBV20-1,TRBJ1-1,TGCAGTGCTAGAGGGGCCGTAGGCATGAACACTGAAGTTTTCTTT,CSARGAVGMNTEVFF
-,-,TRBV24-1,TRBJ2-5,TGTGCCACCAGTGATTTGCGGGGGGCGACCCAGTACTTC,CATSDLRGATQYF
-,-,TRBV9,TRBJ2-2,TGTGCCAGCAGCGCCCTACCCCGGGCGAACACCGGGGAGCTGTTTTTT,CASSALPRANTGELFF
TRBD2,-,TRBV30,TRBJ2-2,TGTGCCTGGAAACCGGGGACTAGCTCCGGGGAGCTGTTTTTT,CAWKPGTSSGELFF
TRBD1,-,TRBV6-1,TRBJ2-3,TGTGCCAGCAGTCGCTCCGGGACAGGGGTAGATACGCAGTATTTT,CASSRSGTGVDTQYF
-,-,TRBV4-3,TRBJ1-6,TGCGCCAGCAGCCGAACGCGGGGCGCTTATAATTCACCCCTCCACTTT,CASSRTRGAYNSPLHF
TRBD1,-,TRBV7-8,TRBJ2-5,TGTGCCAGCAGCTTATGGGGACAGTCCCTGAGGGAGACCCAGTACTTC,CASSLWGQSLRETQYF
TRBD2,-,TRBV6-2/TRBV6-3,TRBJ2-3,TGTGCCAGCAGCCCTTTCCCTAGCGGGGGCAGCACAGATACGCAGTATTTT,CASSPFPSGGSTDTQYF
-,-,TRBV10-3,TRBJ2-5,TGTGCCATCAGTGAGGCACAGGGTCAAGAGACCCAGTACTTC,CAISEAQGQETQYF
-,-,TRBV5-1,TRBJ1-1,TGCGCCAGCAGGGGCTCTGGGGCGGGACACCCTCCTGAAGCTTTCTTT,CASRGSGAGHPPEAFF
-,-,TRBV7-9,TRBJ1-1,TGTGCCAGCAGCCTCGGGGGGCTCGACACTGAAGCTTTCTTT,CASSLGGLDTEAFF
-,-,TRBV10-1,TRBJ2-7,TGCGCCAGCCTGCCCTACGAGCAGTACTTC,CASLPYEQYF
TRBD1,-,TRBV6-6,TRBJ2-7,TGTGCCAGCAGACCCGGGACAGGGTCTTCCTACGAGCAGTACTTC,CASRPGTGSSYEQYF
-,-,TRBV2,TRBJ2-1,TGTGCCAGCAGTGAAACGGCGGCCGCCTACAATGAGCAGTTCTTC,CASSETAAAYNEQFF
-,once,TRBV7-2,TRBJ2-7,TGTGCCAGCAGCCAACAGGGAAACGAGCAGTACTTC,CASSQQGNEQYF